This T cell receptor (beta chain) was recovered during a study of shared clonotypes between healthy human individuals. Caucasian adults living in Nashville, Tennessee, provided all samples. Partitioning of CD4+ cells yielded a CD45RA+ naive subset and a CD45RA-negative memory subset. The CDR3 extends over 12 amino acids. The V gene lost 6 bases and the J gene lost 4 bases, with 8 bases spanning the gap. CDR1 is MNHNY and CDR2 is SVGAGI in the germline V gene (reference sequence). Generated by immunoSEQ multiplex PCR, the TCRdb table keeps only in-frame clones and is missing some. The table has around 1,000,000 clones, around three quarters seen once. Worth noting for this clone: Within the sample, other DNA sequences also encode this same CDR3.

The receptor comes from a young man in good health. Some clones in this sample may be carry-over from other donors' samples. The genes are TRBV6-6 and TRBJ2-3; D unresolved. Sequencing was done on a sample of memory CD4+ T cells from PBMCs. Sample subset: CD45RA-negative fraction. The CDR3 region is CASSPIPDTQYF. As DNA, the CDR3 is TGTGCCAGCAGCCCTATCCCAGATACGCAGTATTTT.